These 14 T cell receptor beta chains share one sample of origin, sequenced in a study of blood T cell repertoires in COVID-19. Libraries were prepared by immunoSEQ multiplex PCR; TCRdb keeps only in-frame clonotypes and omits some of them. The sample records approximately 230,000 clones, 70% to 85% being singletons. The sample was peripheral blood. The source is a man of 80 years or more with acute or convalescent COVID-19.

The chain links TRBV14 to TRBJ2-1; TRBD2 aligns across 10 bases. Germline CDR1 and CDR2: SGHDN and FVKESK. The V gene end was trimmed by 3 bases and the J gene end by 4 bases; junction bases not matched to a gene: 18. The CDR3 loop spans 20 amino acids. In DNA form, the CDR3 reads TGTGCCAGCAGCCACGCCACCGGGACTAGCGTTTACCTACCTTACAATGAGCAGTTCTTC. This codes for CASSHATGTSVYLPYNEQFF.

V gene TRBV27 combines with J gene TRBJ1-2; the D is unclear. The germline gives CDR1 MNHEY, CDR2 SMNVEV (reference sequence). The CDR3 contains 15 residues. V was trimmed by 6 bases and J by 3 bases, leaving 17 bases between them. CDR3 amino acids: CASSQPGPGYYGYTF. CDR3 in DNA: TGTGCCAGCAGCCAACCGGGTCCCGGATACTATGGCTACACCTTC.

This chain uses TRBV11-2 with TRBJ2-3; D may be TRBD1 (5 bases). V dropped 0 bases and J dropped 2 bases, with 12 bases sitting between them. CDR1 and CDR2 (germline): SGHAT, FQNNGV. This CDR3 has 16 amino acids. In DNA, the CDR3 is TGTGCCAGCAGCTTAGATGTAGTACAGGTCACAGATACGCAGTATTTT. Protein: CASSLDVVQVTDTQYF.

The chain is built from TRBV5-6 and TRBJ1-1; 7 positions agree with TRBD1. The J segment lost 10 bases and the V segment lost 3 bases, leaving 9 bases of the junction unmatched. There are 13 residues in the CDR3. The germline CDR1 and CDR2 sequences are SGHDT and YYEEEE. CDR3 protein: CASSSDREWGAFF. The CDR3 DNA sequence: TGTGCCAGCAGCTCAGACAGGGAGTGGGGAGCTTTCTTT.

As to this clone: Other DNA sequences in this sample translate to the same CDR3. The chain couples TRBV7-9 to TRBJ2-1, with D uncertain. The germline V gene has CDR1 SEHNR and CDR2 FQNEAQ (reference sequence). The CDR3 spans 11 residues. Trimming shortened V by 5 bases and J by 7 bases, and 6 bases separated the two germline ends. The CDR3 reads CASSLRNEQFF. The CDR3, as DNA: TGTGCCAGCAGCCTACGGAATGAGCAGTTCTTC.

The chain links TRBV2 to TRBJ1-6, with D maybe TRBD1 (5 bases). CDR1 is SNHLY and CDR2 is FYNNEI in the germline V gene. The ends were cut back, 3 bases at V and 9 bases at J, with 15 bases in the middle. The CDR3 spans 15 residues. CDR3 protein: CASSDRRGGFSPLHF. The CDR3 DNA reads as TGTGCCAGCAGTGATAGAAGGGGAGGGTTTTCACCCCTCCACTTT.

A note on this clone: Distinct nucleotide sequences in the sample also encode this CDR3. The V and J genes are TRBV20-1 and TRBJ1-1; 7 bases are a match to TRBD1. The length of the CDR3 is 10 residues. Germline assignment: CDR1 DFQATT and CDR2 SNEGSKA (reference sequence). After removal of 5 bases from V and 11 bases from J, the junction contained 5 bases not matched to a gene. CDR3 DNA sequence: TGCAGTGCTTACGACAGGGCGGCTTTCTTT. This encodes CSAYDRAAFF.

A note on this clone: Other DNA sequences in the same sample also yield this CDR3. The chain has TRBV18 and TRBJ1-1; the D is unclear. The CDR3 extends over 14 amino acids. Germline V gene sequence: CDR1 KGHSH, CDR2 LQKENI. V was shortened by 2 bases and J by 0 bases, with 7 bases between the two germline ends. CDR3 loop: CASSPAGLNTEAFF. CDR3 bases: TGTGCCAGCTCACCAGCTGGGCTGAACACTGAAGCTTTCTTT.

DNA of the CDR3: TGTGCCAGCAGTGAGCCCCGAGGACAGGGCCACGAGCAGTACTTC. Translation: CASSEPRGQGHEQYF. The chain couples TRBV2 to TRBJ2-7, with 8 positions matching TRBD1. This CDR3 is 15 amino acids long. V gave up 3 bases and J gave up 5 bases; unmatched junction bases: 9. The germline CDR1 and CDR2 sequences are SNHLY and FYNNEI.

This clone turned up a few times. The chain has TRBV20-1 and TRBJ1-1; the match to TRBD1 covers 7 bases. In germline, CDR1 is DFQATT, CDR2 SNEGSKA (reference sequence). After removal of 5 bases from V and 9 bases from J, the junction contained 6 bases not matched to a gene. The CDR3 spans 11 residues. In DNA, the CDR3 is TGCAGTGCTCCGTTACAGGGGAAAGCTTTCTTT. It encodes CSAPLQGKAFF.

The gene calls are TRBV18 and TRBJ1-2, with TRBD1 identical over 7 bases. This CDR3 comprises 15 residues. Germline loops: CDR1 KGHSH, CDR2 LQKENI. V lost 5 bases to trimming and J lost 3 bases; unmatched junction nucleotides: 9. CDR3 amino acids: CASSSQGRVDYGYTF. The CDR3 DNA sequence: TGTGCCAGCTCATCACAGGGGAGGGTAGACTATGGCTACACCTTC. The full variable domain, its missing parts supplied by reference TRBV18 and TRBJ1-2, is NAGVMQNPRHLVRRRGQEARLRCSPMKGHSHVYWYRQLPEEGLKFMVYLQKENIIDESGMPKERFSAEFPKEGPSILRIQQVVRGDSAAYFCASSSQGRVDYGYTFGSGTRLTVV.

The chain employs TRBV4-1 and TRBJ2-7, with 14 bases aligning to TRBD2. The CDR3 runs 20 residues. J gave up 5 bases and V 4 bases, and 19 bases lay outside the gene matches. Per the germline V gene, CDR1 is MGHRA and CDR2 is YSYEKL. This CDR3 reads CASSRALPGQGTSGSHEQYF. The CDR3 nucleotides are TGCGCCAGCAGCCGGGCTCTTCCGGGACAGGGGACTAGCGGGAGCCACGAGCAGTACTTC.

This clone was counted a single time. The CDR3 DNA sequence: TGTGCCAGCAGCCACCCGATCAGCGGGAGGACTGCCGGGGAGCTGTTTTTT. This gives the protein CASSHPISGRTAGELFF. The chain links TRBV4-2 to TRBJ2-2; 9 nucleotides agree with TRBD2. Germline V CDR1 and CDR2: LGHNA, YNFKEQ. V was clipped by 3 bases and J by 6 bases; unmatched bases: 11. The CDR3 is 17 amino acids.

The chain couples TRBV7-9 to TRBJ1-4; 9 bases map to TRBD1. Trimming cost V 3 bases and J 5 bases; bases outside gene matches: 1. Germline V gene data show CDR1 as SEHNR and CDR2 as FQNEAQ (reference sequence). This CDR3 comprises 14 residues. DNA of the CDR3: TGTGCCAGCAGCTTTGGGACAGGGAATGAAAAACTGTTTTTT. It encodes CASSFGTGNEKLFF.